The 29 T cell receptor beta chains below come from one sample, sequenced in a study of cytomegalovirus exposure and HLA in healthy donors. The primer mix had 60 Vbeta and 13 Jbeta primers. Generated by immunoSEQ multiplex PCR, the TCRdb table keeps only in-frame clones and is missing some. The sample contains roughly 90,000 clones, approximately 84% of which appear only once. The sample taken for sequencing was PBMCs. The origin of the receptors is a man aged 18-30 years in good health and CMV-seronegative.

The chain has TRBV19 and TRBJ1-2; 9 bases are shared with TRBD1. Germline CDR1 is LNHDA and CDR2 is SQIVND (reference sequence). J was trimmed by 0 bases and V by 2 bases; bases with no gene match: 10. The CDR3 is made up of 18 amino acids. CDR3 in DNA: TGTGCCAGTAGTATATATTTGGGACAGGGCGCGTCTAACTATGGCTACACCTTC. It translates to CASSIYLGQGASNYGYTF.

The rearrangement joins TRBV19 to TRBJ2-5, with 9 nucleotides matching TRBD2. The V segment lost 3 bases and the J segment 4 bases; nucleotides outside the gene matches: 9. CDR3 length: 16 residues. Per germline, CDR1 LNHDA and CDR2 SQIVND (reference sequence). The CDR3 protein is CASSMALSGSGETQYF. The CDR3 DNA follows: TGTGCCAGTAGTATGGCGCTTAGCGGGAGTGGAGAGACCCAGTACTTC.

The chain combines TRBV28 with TRBJ2-2; 7 nucleotides align to TRBD2. The length of the CDR3 is 17 residues. The V gene end was trimmed by 6 bases and the J gene end by 3 bases; junction bases not matched to a gene: 13. Germline V gene sequence: CDR1 MDHEN, CDR2 SYDVKM. The CDR3 DNA reads TGTGCCAGCAGCAGAGATCCAGCGGGGACCCACACCGGGGAGCTGTTTTTT. Translated, it gives CASSRDPAGTHTGELFF.

This chain connects TRBV27 to TRBJ2-7; 10 bases agree with TRBD2. V shed 9 bases, J shed 0 bases, and the junction held 8 bases outside the gene matches. Germline CDR1 and CDR2: MNHEY and SMNVEV (reference sequence). This CDR3 comprises 15 residues. The CDR3 DNA reads TGTGCCAGTCAAGTGGGACTAGCGAACTCCTACGAGCAGTACTTC. Its translation is CASQVGLANSYEQYF.

This clone was detected a few times. The V and J genes are TRBV2 and TRBJ1-3; D might be TRBD1 (5 bases). Trimming removed 6 bases from V and 2 bases from J, with 11 bases in between. Per the germline V gene, CDR1 is SNHLY and CDR2 is FYNNEI. This CDR3 comprises 14 residues. The CDR3 DNA sequence: TGTGCCAGCAGGACCCCAGGGACTGGAAACACCATATATTTT. Translated, it gives CASRTPGTGNTIYF.

V and J are TRBV6-5 and TRBJ2-1; 11 nucleotides line up with TRBD2. This CDR3 is built from 15 residues. V lost 7 bases to trimming and J lost 4 bases; unmatched junction nucleotides: 6. The germline CDR1 and CDR2 sequences are MNHEY and SVGAGI. CDR3 in amino acids: CASTIGTSGYNEQFF. The CDR3 DNA reads TGTGCCAGCACCATCGGGACTAGCGGTTACAATGAGCAGTTCTTC.

The CDR3, as DNA: TGTGCCAGCAGCTTTACACCGGGACATCAGACCTACGAGCAGTACTTC. The encoded protein is CASSFTPGHQTYEQYF. The chain uses TRBV7-2 and TRBJ2-7; weak D call: TRBD1 (6 bases). Germline CDR1 and CDR2: SGHTA and FQGNSA. The CDR3 contains 16 residues. V was cut by 3 bases and J by 2 bases, with 17 bases left in between.

The chain joins TRBV10-1 to TRBJ2-7; 10 bases are shared with TRBD2. CDR1 and CDR2 (germline): WNHNN, SYGVQD (reference sequence). J lost 4 bases, V lost 8 bases, and 11 bases had no gene match. This CDR3 comprises 15 residues. The CDR3 coding sequence is TGCGCCAGCCCTAGCGGGAGCCGTTTTGGTTACGAGCAGTACTTC. Amino acid sequence: CASPSGSRFGYEQYF.

CDR3 sequence reads: CASRSVGDNYGYTF. CDR3 coding DNA: TGTGCCAGCCGTTCAGTAGGAGATAACTATGGCTACACCTTC. This rearrangement joins TRBV27 to TRBJ1-2; D gene ambiguous. V was clipped by 8 bases and J by 1 base, with 14 bases between them. This CDR3 region has 14 residues. Germline-derived CDR1 and CDR2 are MNHEY and SMNVEV (reference sequence).

This chain uses TRBV10-2 with TRBJ1-1; D possibly corresponds to TRBD1 (5 bases). V was cut by 5 bases and J by 1 base, with 8 bases left in between. Per germline, CDR1 WSHSY and CDR2 SAAADI. The CDR3 is 13 amino acids. CDR3 in DNA: TGCGCCAGCAGTTCAACAGGGAACACTGAAGCTTTCTTT. It encodes CASSSTGNTEAFF.

This clone was counted a few times. This chain connects TRBV2 to TRBJ2-1; 7 positions match TRBD2. There are 14 residues in the CDR3. Trimming removed 6 bases from V and 7 bases from J; junction bases left unmatched: 9. In germline, CDR1 is SNHLY, CDR2 FYNNEI. For the CDR3, the DNA is TGTGCCAGCAGATTTGGGACTAATACTAATGAGCAGTTCTTC. It yields the protein CASRFGTNTNEQFF.

The chain joins TRBV5-1 to TRBJ1-5; tentatively, D is TRBD1 (5 bases). V lost 0 bases to trimming and J lost 3 bases, with 10 bases between them. CDR3 length equals 15 residues. From germline, CDR1 is SGHRS and CDR2 YFSETQ. The CDR3 bases are TGCGCCAGCAGCTTGGCCGGGACTCCCAATCAGCCCCAGCATTTT. The encoded protein is CASSLAGTPNQPQHF.

Only a few counts were recorded for this clone. The chain has TRBV2 and TRBJ1-5; 9 nucleotides match TRBD1. This CDR3 region has 15 residues. Germline V lookup: CDR1 SNHLY, CDR2 FYNNEI. V was pared by 6 bases and J by 1 base, with 4 bases of the junction left unmatched. The CDR3 DNA follows: TGTGCCAGCAGAAAACAGGGGGCCAGCAATCAGCCCCAGCATTTT. The encoded protein is CASRKQGASNQPQHF.

This chain joins TRBV19 and TRBJ1-6; TRBD1 matches 7 bases. The CDR3 is 13 amino acids. The trim removed 10 bases at V and 2 bases at J, leaving 2 bases unmatched. Germline-derived CDR1 and CDR2 are LNHDA and SQIVND (reference sequence). CDR3 amino acids: CATQGTYNSPLHF. In DNA form, the CDR3 reads TGTGCCACACAGGGGACCTATAATTCACCCCTCCACTTT.

The chain couples TRBV6-6 to TRBJ1-2; D unclear. V lost 8 bases and J 0 bases, leaving 13 bases between the germline ends. Germline CDR1 MNHNY, CDR2 SVGAGI (reference sequence). The CDR3 runs 14 residues. The CDR3 sequence: CASFRRIPNYGYTF. CDR3 DNA: TGTGCCAGCTTTAGGAGAATTCCTAACTATGGCTACACCTTC.

The chain joins TRBV2 to TRBJ1-1, with D possibly TRBD1 on 6 matching bases. V was pared by 5 bases and J by 3 bases, with 10 bases between. This CDR3 is 13 amino acids long. Germline V CDR1 and CDR2: SNHLY, FYNNEI. The CDR3 region is CASSLQGYTEAFF. CDR3 in DNA: TGTGCCAGCAGTCTACAGGGATACACTGAAGCTTTCTTT.

V is TRBV7-6 and J is TRBJ1-3; D unresolved. CDR1 and CDR2 from the germline V gene are SGHVS and FNYEAQ. V lost 5 bases and J 0 bases, leaving 8 bases between the germline ends. This CDR3 comprises 14 residues. The CDR3 is CASSPQASGNTIYF. CDR3 nucleotides: TGTGCCAGCAGCCCCCAGGCCTCTGGAAACACCATATATTTT.

This clone appeared once. This rearrangement joins TRBV29-1 to TRBJ2-3; D is unresolved. The V gene's germline CDR1 is SQVTM and CDR2 ANQGSEA. Trimming removed 7 bases at V and 8 bases at J, with 10 bases between. CDR3 length: 10 residues. CDR3 residues: CSDVRGTQYF. The CDR3 nucleotides read TGCAGCGACGTGCGAGGTACGCAGTATTTT.

The CDR3 sequence is CASSLAIGGRTDTQYF. For the CDR3, the DNA is TGTGCCAGCAGCTTAGCGATTGGCGGGAGAACAGATACGCAGTATTTT. The V and J genes are TRBV7-9 and TRBJ2-3, with TRBD2 matching over 7 bases. With V trimmed by 0 bases and J by 3 bases, 6 bases remained unmatched. This CDR3 spans 16 amino acids. Per germline, CDR1 SEHNR and CDR2 FQNEAQ (reference sequence). The variable domain in full, completed from reference TRBV7-9 and TRBJ2-3, reads DTGVSQNPRHKITKRGQNVTFRCDPISEHNRLYWYRQTLGQGPEFLTYFQNEAQLEKSRLLSDRFSAERPKGSFSTLEIQRTEQGDSAMYLCASSLAIGGRTDTQYFGPGTRLTVL.

The rearrangement uses TRBV10-2 and TRBJ1-2; tentative D call: TRBD1 (6 bases). Trimming shortened V by 6 bases and J by 8 bases, and 19 bases separated the two germline ends. Germline CDR1 WSHSY, CDR2 SAAADI. CDR3 length equals 14 residues. The CDR3 DNA reads TGCGCCAGCAGCCGAGAGTGGGGGCCTGAAGGCTACACCTTC. Translating it yields CASSREWGPEGYTF.

The genes are TRBV2 and TRBJ2-7; 8 bases map to TRBD1. The CDR3 loop spans 14 amino acids. V shed 5 bases and J 6 bases; nucleotides not matched to a gene: 9. Germline CDR1 and CDR2: SNHLY and FYNNEI. The CDR3 region is CASSLGTGSREQYF. CDR3 nucleotides: TGTGCCAGCAGTCTCGGGACAGGATCCCGCGAGCAGTACTTC.

The genes are TRBV29-1 and TRBJ1-6; 8 nucleotides agree with TRBD1. This CDR3 comprises 13 residues. Per germline, CDR1 SQVTM and CDR2 ANQGSEA. Trimming cost V 6 bases and J 9 bases; bases outside gene matches: 7. CDR3 residues: CSVVTGEGSPLHF. The CDR3 DNA reads as TGCAGCGTGGTGACAGGGGAGGGTTCACCCCTCCACTTT.

The chain has TRBV5-6 and TRBJ1-4, with D possibly being TRBD1 (5 bases). Germline CDR1 reads SGHDT; CDR2 reads YYEEEE. The CDR3 has 15 amino acids. The V gene lost 0 bases and the J gene lost 5 bases, with 11 bases spanning the gap. The CDR3 coding sequence is TGTGCCAGCAGCTTGGCTCTAGGGGTCAATGAAAAACTGTTTTTT. This codes for CASSLALGVNEKLFF.

The rearrangement uses TRBV7-2 and TRBJ2-7; D is possibly TRBD1 (5 bases). Germline V gives CDR1 SGHTA, CDR2 FQGNSA. The CDR3 runs 14 residues. V was pared by 6 bases and J by 4 bases, with 16 bases between. The CDR3 is CASRLRVTAYEQYF. CDR3 DNA: TGTGCCAGCAGGCTACGGGTGACAGCGTACGAGCAGTACTTC.

The V and J genes are TRBV5-5 and TRBJ2-7; 7 nucleotides line up with TRBD2. The junction had 6 bases not matched to a gene; V was cut back by 0 bases and J by 6 bases. The CDR3 consists of 14 residues. CDR1 and CDR2 from the germline V gene are SGHKS and YYEKEE (reference sequence). The CDR3 sequence: CASSLGLAAIEQYF. In nucleotides, the CDR3 is TGTGCCAGCAGCTTGGGACTAGCCGCCATCGAGCAGTACTTC.

This clone was seen a handful of times. The chain recombines TRBV5-4 with TRBJ2-7, with 10 bases fitting TRBD2. Germline CDR1 is SGHNT and CDR2 is YYREEE (reference sequence). With V trimmed by 4 bases and J by 2 bases, 6 bases remained unmatched. CDR3 length equals 15 residues. CDR3 DNA: TGTGCCAGCAGCGGCGGACTAGCGGTGACCTACGAGCAGTACTTC. Translated, it gives CASSGGLAVTYEQYF.

The chain combines TRBV5-5 with TRBJ1-4, with D perhaps matching TRBD1 (5 bases). The V end was cut by 4 bases, the J end by 4 bases, with 14 bases between. Germline CDR1 SGHKS, CDR2 YYEKEE (reference sequence). The CDR3 loop spans 15 amino acids. The CDR3 here is CASSHRAGGNEKLFF. The CDR3 region has the DNA TGTGCCAGCAGCCACCGGGCGGGGGGTAATGAAAAACTGTTTTTT.

The chain has TRBV6-5 and TRBJ2-3; D is perhaps TRBD2 (6 bases). V lost 1 base and J 1 base, leaving 9 bases between the germline ends. Germline V CDR1 and CDR2: MNHEY, SVGAGI. The CDR3 length is 15 residues. CDR3 nucleotide sequence: TGTGCCAGCAGTTACTGGGGGGTTGGCACAGATACGCAGTATTTT. The encoded protein is CASSYWGVGTDTQYF.

This chain connects TRBV2 to TRBJ1-5; tentatively, D is TRBD1 (6 bases). V dropped 7 bases and J dropped 4 bases, with 11 bases sitting between them. From germline, CDR1 is SNHLY and CDR2 FYNNEI. The CDR3 is 13 residues long. In nucleotides, the CDR3 is TGTGCCAGCACCAGGACAGTGAATCAGCCCCAGCATTTT. It is translated as CASTRTVNQPQHF.